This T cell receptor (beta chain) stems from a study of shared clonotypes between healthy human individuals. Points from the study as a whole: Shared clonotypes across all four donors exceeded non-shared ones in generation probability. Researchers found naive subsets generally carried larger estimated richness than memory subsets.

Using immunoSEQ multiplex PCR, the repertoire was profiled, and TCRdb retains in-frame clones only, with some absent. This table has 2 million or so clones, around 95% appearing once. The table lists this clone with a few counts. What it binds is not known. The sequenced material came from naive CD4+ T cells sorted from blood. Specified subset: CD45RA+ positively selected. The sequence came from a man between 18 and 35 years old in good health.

The CDR3 here is CASSPGSAYGYTF. The CDR3 DNA is TGTGCCAGCTCACCTGGGAGCGCGTATGGCTACACCTTC. V usage is TRBV18 and J usage is TRBJ1-2; no reliable D call. The V end was cut by 3 bases, the J end by 5 bases, with 10 bases between. Germline lookup yields CDR1 KGHSH and CDR2 LQKENI. The length of the CDR3 is 13 residues.